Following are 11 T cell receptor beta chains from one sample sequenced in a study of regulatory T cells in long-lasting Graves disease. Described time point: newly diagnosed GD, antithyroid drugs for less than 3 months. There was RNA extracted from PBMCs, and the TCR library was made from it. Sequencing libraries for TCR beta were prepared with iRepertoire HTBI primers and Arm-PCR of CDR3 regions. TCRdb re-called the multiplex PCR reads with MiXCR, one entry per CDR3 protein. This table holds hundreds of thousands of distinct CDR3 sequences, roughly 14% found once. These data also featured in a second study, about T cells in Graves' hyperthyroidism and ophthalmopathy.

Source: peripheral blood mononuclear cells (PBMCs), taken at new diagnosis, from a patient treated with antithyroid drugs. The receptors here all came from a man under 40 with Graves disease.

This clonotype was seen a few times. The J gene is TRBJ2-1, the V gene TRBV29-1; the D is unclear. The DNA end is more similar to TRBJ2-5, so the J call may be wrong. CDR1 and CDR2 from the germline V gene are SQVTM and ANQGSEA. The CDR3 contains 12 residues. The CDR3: CSVQASLETQYF. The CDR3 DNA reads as TGCAGCGTTCAAGCCTCATTGGAGACCCAGTACTTC.

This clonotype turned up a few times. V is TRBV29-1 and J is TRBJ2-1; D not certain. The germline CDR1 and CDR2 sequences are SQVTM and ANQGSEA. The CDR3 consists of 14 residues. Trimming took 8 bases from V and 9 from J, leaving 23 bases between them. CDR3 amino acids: CSLRLGLATGEQFF. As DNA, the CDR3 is TGCAGCTTACGCTTAGGCCTGGCCACCGGTGAGCAGTTCTTC.

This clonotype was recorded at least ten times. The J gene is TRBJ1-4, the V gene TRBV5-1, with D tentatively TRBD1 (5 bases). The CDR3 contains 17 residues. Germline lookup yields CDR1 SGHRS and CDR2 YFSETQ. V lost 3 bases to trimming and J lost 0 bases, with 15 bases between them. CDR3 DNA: TGCGCCAGCAGCTCAGATACAGGACTTTCAACTAATGAAAAACTGTTTTTT. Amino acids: CASSSDTGLSTNEKLFF.

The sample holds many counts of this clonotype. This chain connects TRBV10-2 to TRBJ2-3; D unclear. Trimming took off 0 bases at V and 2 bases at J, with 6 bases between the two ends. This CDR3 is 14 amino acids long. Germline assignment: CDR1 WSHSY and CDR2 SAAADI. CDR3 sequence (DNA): TGCGCCAGCAGTGAGTCGAGGCTCACAGATACGCAGTATTTT. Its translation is CASSESRLTDTQYF.

CDR3 sequence: CASSLGGHGYTF. In DNA, the CDR3 is TGTGCCAGCAGCTTGGGGGGCCATGGCTACACCTTC. This chain joins TRBV5-5 and TRBJ1-2; a weak D match, TRBD1 (5 bases). With 0 bases removed from V and 6 bases from J, the gap between germline ends came to 6 bases. This CDR3 has 12 residues. From germline, CDR1 is SGHKS and CDR2 YYEKEE (reference sequence).

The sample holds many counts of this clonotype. Written as DNA, the CDR3 is TGTGCCAGCAGTCCTACAGGGTACACCGGGGAGCTGTTTTTT. The encoded protein is CASSPTGYTGELFF. V usage is TRBV12-3 or TRBV12-4 and J usage is TRBJ2-2; possible D gene TRBD1, 6 bases. CDR3 length: 14 residues. Deletions cut 5 bases from V and 3 bases from J, with 10 bases between.

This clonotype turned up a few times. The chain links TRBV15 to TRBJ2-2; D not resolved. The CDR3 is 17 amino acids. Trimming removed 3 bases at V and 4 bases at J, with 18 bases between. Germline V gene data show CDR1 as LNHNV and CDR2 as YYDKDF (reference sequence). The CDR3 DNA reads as TGTGCCACCAGCAGCAACCCTGCCCAGGTTCGCACCGGGGAGCTGTTTTTT. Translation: CATSSNPAQVRTGELFF.

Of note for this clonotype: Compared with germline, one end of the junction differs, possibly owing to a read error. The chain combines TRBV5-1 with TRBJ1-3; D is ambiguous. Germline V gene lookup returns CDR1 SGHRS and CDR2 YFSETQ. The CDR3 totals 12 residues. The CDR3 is CASSSSGSTIYF. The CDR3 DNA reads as TGCGCCAGCTCTTCATCTGGAAGCACCATATATTTT.

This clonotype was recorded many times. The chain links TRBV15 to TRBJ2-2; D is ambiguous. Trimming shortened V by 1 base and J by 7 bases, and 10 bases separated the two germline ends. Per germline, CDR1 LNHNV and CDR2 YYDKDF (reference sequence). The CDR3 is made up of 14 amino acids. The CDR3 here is CATSRGGLDGELFF. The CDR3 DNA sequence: TGTGCCACCAGCAGAGGAGGCCTGGACGGGGAGCTGTTTTTT. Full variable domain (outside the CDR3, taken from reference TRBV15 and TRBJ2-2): DAMVIQNPRYQVTQFGKPVTLSCSQTLNHNVMYWYQQKSSQAPKLLFHYYDKDFNNEADTPDNFQSRRPNTSFCFLDIRSPGLGDTAMYLCATSRGGLDGELFFGEGSRLTVL.

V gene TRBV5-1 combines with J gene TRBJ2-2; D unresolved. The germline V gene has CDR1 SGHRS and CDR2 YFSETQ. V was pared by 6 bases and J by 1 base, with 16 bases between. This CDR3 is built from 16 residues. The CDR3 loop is CASTLWRAVNTGELFF. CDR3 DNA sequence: TGCGCCAGCACTCTTTGGAGAGCCGTGAACACCGGGGAGCTGTTTTTT.

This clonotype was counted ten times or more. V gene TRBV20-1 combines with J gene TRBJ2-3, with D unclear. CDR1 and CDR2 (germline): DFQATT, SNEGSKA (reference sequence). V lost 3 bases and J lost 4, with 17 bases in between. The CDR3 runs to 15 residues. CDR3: CSASRSIPLSDTQYF. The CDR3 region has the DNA TGCAGTGCTAGCCGGTCGATCCCGCTCTCAGATACGCAGTATTTT.